The rows below give T cell receptor beta chains drawn from one sample of a study of CD8 T cells in Susac syndrome. One entry per CDR3 protein results from TCRdb running MiXCR on the immunoSEQ multiplex PCR reads. The sample has about 190,000 distinct CDR3 sequences, more than 85% seen once. The sample consisted of CD8+ T cells from PBMCs. Receptor source: a human donor with Susac syndrome. Both conserved end residues are part of each CDR3.

>TRBV20-1
CSLRGGPSYEQYF
>TRBV7-9
CASSLGDLNTEAFF
>TRBV5-1
CASSWGEFGEQYF
>TRBV24-1
CATRQQGGNTEAFF
>TRBV5-5
CASSLDNYEQYF
>TRBV2
CASTVQSSYNEQFF
>TRBV6-5
CASSPGQVENTEAFF
>TRBV12-3/TRBV12-4
CASSFPAAYNEQFF
>TRBV28
CASSLFRGLRTEAFF
>TRBV12-3/TRBV12-4
CASSFPSGGNTDTQYF
>TRBV20-1
CSASFGSLHEQYF
>TRBV2
CASRKGSDSNQPQHF
>TRBV7-8
CASSQSGGTSYEQYF
>TRBV7-9
CASSNDRENTEAFF
>TRBV7-8
CASSSMGLAGVQETQYF
>TRBV6-5
CASSDRQGVPYGYTF
>TRBV4-1
CASSPRKGLNTDTQYF
>TRBV27
CASIPTASNEQFF
>TRBV4-2
CASSQGSAGDEETQYF
>TRBV20-1
CSARQVRVYGYTF